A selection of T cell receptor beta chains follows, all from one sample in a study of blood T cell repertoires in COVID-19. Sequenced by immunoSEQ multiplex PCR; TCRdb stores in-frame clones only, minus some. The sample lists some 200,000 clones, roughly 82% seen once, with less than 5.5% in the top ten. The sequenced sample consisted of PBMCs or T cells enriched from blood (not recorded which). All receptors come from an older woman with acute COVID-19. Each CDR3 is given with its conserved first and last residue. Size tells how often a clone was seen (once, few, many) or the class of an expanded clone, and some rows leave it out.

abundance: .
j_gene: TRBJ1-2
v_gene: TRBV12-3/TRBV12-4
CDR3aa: CASSLAQGSSF

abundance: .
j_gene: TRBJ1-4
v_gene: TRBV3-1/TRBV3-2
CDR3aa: CASSLNQQGQGPSNEKLFF

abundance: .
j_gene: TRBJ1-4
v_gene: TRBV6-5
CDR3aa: CASSRQGVNEKLFF

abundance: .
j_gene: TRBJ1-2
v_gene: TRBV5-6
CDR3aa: CASSSPGTGGSLNYGYTF

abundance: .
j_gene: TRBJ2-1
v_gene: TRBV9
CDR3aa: CASSEGQGAHNEQFF

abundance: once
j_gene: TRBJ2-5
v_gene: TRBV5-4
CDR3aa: CASSRGGAGETQYF

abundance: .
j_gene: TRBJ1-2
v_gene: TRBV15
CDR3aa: CATSRGGKDRGGYTF

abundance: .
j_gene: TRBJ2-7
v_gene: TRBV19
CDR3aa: CASSPGTGGNEQYF

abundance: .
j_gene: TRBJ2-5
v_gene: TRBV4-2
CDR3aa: CASSQEGVETQYF

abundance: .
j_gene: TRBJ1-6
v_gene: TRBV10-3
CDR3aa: CAISEGTDRSPLHF

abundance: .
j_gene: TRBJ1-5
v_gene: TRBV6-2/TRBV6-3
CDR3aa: CASSRRLSDSNQPQHF

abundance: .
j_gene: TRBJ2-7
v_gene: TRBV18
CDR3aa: CASSPRPDSLTYEQYF

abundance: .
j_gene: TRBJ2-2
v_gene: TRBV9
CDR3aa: CASSPRGLASNTGELFF

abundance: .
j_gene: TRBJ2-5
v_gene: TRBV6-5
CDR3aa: CASSYDERNQETQYF

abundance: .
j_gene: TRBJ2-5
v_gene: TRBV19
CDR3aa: CASSIGATSGGGETQYF

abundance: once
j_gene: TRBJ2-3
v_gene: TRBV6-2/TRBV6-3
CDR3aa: CASSYSAATGLRPQYF

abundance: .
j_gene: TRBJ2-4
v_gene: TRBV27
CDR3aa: CASTPGGGAKNIQYF

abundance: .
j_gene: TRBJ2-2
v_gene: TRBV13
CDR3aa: CASSGRLAGPQAGELFF

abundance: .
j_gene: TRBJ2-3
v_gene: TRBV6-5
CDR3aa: CARGGGTDTQYF

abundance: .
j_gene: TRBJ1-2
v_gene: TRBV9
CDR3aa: CASSVLRYGYTF

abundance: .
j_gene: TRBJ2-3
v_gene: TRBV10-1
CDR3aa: CASSHGADRADTQYF

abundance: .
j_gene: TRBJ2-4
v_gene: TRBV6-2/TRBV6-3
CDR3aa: CASSPPGNQGIQYF

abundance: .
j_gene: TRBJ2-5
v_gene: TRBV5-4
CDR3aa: CASSPRGGQGETQYF

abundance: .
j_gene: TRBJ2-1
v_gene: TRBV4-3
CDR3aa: CASSQEFRQFSYNEQFF

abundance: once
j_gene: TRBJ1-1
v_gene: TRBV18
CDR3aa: CASSPPSLNTEAFF

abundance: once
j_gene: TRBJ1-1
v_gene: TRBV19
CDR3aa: CASSIVGSYTEAFF

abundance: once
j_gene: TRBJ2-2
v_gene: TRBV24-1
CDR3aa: CATSRSGVNTGELFF

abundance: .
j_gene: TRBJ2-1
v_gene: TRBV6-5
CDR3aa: CASSIDRGSYNEQFF

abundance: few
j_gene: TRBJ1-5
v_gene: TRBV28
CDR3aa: CASSKRRRRDNQPQHF

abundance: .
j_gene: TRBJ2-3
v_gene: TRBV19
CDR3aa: CASSIGQGDVDTQYF

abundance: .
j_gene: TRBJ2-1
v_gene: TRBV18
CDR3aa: CASSPSPGSNEQFF

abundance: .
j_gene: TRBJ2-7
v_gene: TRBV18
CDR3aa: CASSPPTVEAPEQYF

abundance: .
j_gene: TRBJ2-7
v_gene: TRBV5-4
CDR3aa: CASSLRIAGGIPRSEQYF

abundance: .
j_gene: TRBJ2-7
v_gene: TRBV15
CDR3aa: CATSRDGTGGAYEQYF

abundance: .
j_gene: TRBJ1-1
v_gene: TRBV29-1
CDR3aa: CSVVGVNTEAFF

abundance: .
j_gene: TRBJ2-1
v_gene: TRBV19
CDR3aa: CASSTRTSGGDEQFF

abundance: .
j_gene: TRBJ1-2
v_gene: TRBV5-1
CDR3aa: CASSIGQGFFNGYTF

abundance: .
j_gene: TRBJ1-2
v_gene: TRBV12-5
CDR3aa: CASGHGDRSLNYGYTF

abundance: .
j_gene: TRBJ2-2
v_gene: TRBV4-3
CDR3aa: CASSQEDRRGFYTGELFF

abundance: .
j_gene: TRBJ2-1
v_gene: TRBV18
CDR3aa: CASSPPGLAGGYSYNEQFF

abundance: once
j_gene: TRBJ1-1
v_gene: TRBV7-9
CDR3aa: CASSSDISNTEAFF

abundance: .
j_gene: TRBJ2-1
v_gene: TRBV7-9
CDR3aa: CASSLGLNNEQFF

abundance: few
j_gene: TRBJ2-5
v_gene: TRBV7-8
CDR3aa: CASSLGRQETQYF

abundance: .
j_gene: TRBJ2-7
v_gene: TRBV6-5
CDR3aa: CASKNSGRAGEQYF

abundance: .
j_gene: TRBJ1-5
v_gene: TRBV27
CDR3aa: CASHRGGSNQPQHF